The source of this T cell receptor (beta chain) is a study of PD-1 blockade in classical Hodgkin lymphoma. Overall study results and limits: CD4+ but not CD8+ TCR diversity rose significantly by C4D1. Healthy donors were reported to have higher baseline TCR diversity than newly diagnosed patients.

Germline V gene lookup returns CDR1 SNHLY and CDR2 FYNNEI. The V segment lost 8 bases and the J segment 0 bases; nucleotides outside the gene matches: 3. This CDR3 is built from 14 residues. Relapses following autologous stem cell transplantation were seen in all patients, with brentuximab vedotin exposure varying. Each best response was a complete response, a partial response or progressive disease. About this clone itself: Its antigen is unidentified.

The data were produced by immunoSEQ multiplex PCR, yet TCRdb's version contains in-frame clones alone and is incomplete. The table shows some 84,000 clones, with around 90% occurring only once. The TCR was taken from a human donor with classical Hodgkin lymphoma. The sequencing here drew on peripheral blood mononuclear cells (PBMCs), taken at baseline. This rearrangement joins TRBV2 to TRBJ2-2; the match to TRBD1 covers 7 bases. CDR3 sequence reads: CASRTGSNTGELFF. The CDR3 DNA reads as TGTGCCAGCCGGACAGGTTCGAACACCGGGGAGCTGTTTTTT.